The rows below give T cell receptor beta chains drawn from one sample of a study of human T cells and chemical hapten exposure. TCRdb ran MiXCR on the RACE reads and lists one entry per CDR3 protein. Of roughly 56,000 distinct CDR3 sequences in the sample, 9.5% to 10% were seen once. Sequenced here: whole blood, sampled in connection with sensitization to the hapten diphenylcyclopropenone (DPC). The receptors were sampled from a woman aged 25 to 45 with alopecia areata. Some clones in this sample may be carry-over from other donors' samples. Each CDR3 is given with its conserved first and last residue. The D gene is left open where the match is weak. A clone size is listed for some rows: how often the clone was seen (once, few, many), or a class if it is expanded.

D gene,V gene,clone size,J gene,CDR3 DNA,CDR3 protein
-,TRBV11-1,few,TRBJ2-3,TGTGCCAGCAGCCCGACAGCCCATCGTGGAGATACGCAGTATTTT,CASSPTAHRGDTQYF
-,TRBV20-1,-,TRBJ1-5,TGCAGTGCTAGACGAGGACAAGCCCGGCATTTT,CSARRGQARHF
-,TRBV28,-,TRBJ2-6,TGTGCCAGCAGTTTTCTCCGAGAGTCTGGGGCCAACGTCCTGACTTTC,CASSFLRESGANVLTF
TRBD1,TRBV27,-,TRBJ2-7,TGTGCCAGCAGCCTAACGGGACAGGCACCCGAGCAGTACTTC,CASSLTGQAPEQYF
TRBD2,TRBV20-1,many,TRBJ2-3,TGCAGTGCCGTTCCGGGACTAGGTGACACAGATACGCAGTATTTT,CSAVPGLGDTDTQYF
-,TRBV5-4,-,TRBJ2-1,TGTGCCAGCAGCCAAAAAAAAGGACGAGCGGGTGAGCAGTTCTTC,CASSQKKGRAGEQFF
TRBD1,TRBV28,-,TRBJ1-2,TGTGCCAGCAGTACCCCGCCCCCGGGACAGGGCTATGGCTACACCTTC,CASSTPPPGQGYGYTF
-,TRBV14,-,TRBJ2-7,TGTGCCAGCAGCCCCCATTGGGAACACGAGCAGTACTTC,CASSPHWEHEQYF
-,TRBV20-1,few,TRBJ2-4,TGCAGTGCCAGCGATTTAGCCAAAAACATTCAGTACTTC,CSASDLAKNIQYF
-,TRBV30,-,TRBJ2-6,TGTGCCTGGTTAGGTTGGGGGGCACGGGGGGCCAACGTCCTGACTTTC,CAWLGWGARGANVLTF
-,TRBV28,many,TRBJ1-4,TGTGCCAGCAGTTCGGGAGGCAGCGATGAAAAACTGTTTTTT,CASSSGGSDEKLFF
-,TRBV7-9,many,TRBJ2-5,TGTGCCAGCAGCTTAGGGTCCGGGGGACAAGAGACCCAGTACTTC,CASSLGSGGQETQYF
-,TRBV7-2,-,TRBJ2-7,TGTGCCAGCAGCTTAGCACAACGGACGAACGAGCAGTACTTC,CASSLAQRTNEQYF
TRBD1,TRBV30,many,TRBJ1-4,TGTGCCTGGAGTGTCGGGACAGGGATGCATGAAAAACTGTTTTTT,CAWSVGTGMHEKLFF
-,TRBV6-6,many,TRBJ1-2,TGTGCCAGCACCCCGGGGCCCTCCTATGGCTACACCTTC,CASTPGPSYGYTF
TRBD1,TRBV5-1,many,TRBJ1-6,TGCGCCAGCAGCACCGGACAGGGGGACCCCTATAATTCACCCCTCCACTTT,CASSTGQGDPYNSPLHF
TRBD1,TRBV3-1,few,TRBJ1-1,TGTGCCAGCAGCCAAAGGGGGCCCACTGAAGCTTTCTTT,CASSQRGPTEAFF
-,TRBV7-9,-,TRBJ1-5,TGTGCCAGCAGCTTATCTCTACAGGGCGGCAATCAGCCCCAGCATTTT,CASSLSLQGGNQPQHF
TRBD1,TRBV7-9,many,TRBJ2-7,TGTGCCAGCAGCACCAAGACCGGGACAGGGGGCGGCGAGCAGTACTTC,CASSTKTGTGGGEQYF
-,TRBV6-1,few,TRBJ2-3,TGTGCCAGCAGTGACGGAACTAGTCTAGCAGATACGCAGTATTTT,CASSDGTSLADTQYF
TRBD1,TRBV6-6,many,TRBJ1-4,TGTGCCAGCAGTGGGACAGGGAGAGAAAAACTGTTTTTT,CASSGTGREKLFF
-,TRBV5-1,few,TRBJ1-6,TGCGCCAGCAGCTTGGGGGACGGGGGATTATTTTCACCCCTCCACTTT,CASSLGDGGLFSPLHF
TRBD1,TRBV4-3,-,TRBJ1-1,TGCGCCAGCAGCCAAGGGGCGACAGGGGGCACTGAAGCTTTCTTT,CASSQGATGGTEAFF
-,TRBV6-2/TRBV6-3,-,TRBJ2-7,TGTGCCAGCAGTTCCGGTCCGGCCGGGGGAGGCTACGAGCAGTACTTC,CASSSGPAGGGYEQYF
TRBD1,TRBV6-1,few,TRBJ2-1,TGTGCCAGCAGTGAAGACAGGGGGCTTTGGAATGAGCAGTTCTTC,CASSEDRGLWNEQFF
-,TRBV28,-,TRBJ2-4,TGTGCCAGCAGTTTACAGGGTGCCAAAAACATGCAGTACTTC,CASSLQGAKNMQYF
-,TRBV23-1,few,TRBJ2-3,TGCGCCAGCAGTCAACCGCAGGGGAGCACAGATACGCAGTATTTT,CASSQPQGSTDTQYF
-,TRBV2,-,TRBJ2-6,TGTGCCGGTATGGGCGGATTACTCTCTGGGGCCAACGTCCTGACTTTC,CAGMGGLLSGANVLTF
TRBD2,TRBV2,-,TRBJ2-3,TGTGCCAGTACCCTAGCGGGGGGTGATACGCAGTATTTT,CASTLAGGDTQYF
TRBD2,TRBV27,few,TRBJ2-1,TGTGCCAGCAGTGGCCTGGGCGGGACTAGCGGTCATGAGCAGTTCTTC,CASSGLGGTSGHEQFF
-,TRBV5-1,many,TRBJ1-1,TGCGCCAGCAGCTTGGACCCACAGGCGATGAACACTGAAGCTTTCTTT,CASSLDPQAMNTEAFF
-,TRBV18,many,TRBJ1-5,TGTGCCAGCTCACCAGGGAACGATCAGCCCCAGCATTTT,CASSPGNDQPQHF
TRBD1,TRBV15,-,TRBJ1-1,TGTGCCACCAGCAGAGATTATGGGACAGGGAATACTGAAGCTTTCTTT,CATSRDYGTGNTEAFF
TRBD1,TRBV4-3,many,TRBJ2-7,TGCGCCAGCAGCCCAGGTTTAGGGACAGTGGGCCACGAGCAGTACTTC,CASSPGLGTVGHEQYF
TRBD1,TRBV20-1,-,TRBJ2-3,TGCAGCCCCAAGGGGGCGAGCACAGATACGCAGTATTTT,CSPKGASTDTQYF
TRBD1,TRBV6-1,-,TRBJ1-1,TGTGCCAGCACCCCAGGGGGGACAGTAGCTTTCTTT,CASTPGGTVAFF
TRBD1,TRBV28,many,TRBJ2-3,TGTGCCAGCAGGCAGGGGGAGCTCTCGGGAGATACGCAGTATTTT,CASRQGELSGDTQYF
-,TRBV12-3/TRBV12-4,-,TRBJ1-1,TGTGCCAGCAGTTTAGCCACCCTTGAAGCTTTCTTT,CASSLATLEAFF
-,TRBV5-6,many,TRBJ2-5,TGTGCCAGCAGCTTGGCCAAGGGACTCCAAGAGACCCAGTACTTC,CASSLAKGLQETQYF
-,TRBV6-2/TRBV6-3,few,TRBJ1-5,TGTGCCAGCAGCCGAGGGGGAACAGCGGGCAATCAGCCCCAGCATTTT,CASSRGGTAGNQPQHF
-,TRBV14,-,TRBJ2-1,TGTGCCAGCGAACCCATGACAGGTCCAAATGAGCAGTTCTTC,CASEPMTGPNEQFF
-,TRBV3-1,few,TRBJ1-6,TGTGCCAGCAGTATGCGGGGGGCCTATAATTCACCCCTCCACTTT,CASSMRGAYNSPLHF
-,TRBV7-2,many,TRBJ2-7,TGTGCCAGCAGCTTGGGCGGTCTGAGGGGCTACGAGCAGTACTTC,CASSLGGLRGYEQYF
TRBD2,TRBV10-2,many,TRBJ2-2,TGCGCCAGCAGTGCTTCGGGGGGGTCCGGGGAGCTGTTTTTT,CASSASGGSGELFF
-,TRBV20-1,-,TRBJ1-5,TGCAGTGCTATAACCAGGGGAGGTCAGCCCCAGCATTTT,CSAITRGGQPQHF
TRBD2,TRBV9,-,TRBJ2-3,TGTGCCAGCAGCTTCAGGACTAGCGGGGCTGAGCAGTATTTT,CASSFRTSGAEQYF
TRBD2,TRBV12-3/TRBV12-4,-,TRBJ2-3,TGTGCCAGCAGATACGAAGCGGGGAAATTCACGGATACGCAGTATTTT,CASRYEAGKFTDTQYF
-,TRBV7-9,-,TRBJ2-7,TGTGCCAGCAGCGTCTACGGGACGGCTTCCTACGAGCAGTACTTC,CASSVYGTASYEQYF
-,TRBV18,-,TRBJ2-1,TGTGCCAGCTCACCAAGTTCCCCTTACAATGAGCAGTTCTTC,CASSPSSPYNEQFF
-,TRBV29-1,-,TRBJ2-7,TGCAGCGCCCTTCAAGCCTACGAGCAGTACTTC,CSALQAYEQYF
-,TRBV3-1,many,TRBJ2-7,TGTGCCAGCAGTAAGAGGGGCGGGTACGAGCAGTACTTC,CASSKRGGYEQYF
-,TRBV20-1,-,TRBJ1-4,TGCAGTGCTGGACGAGGGCATGAAAAACTGTTTTTT,CSAGRGHEKLFF
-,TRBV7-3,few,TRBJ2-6,TGTGCCAGCAGCTTATTAGGCAGGGGGGCCGGGGCCAACGTCCTGACTTTC,CASSLLGRGAGANVLTF
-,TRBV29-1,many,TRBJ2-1,TGCAGCGCCAGGACTGGCAGCTCCTACAATGAGCAGTTCTTC,CSARTGSSYNEQFF
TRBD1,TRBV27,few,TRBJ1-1,TGTGCCAGCAGTTGGAACAGGGGGACGGCGGAAGCTTTCTTT,CASSWNRGTAEAFF